This entry is about one TCR beta chain. Its antigen is not identified. These data come from a study of T cell responses to AZD1222 COVID-19 vaccine. Study-wide results and limits: As reported, nearly half of all spike-specific TCRs target variant regions that are unmutated. Just a handful of AZD1222 recipients were seropositive at baseline. Breadth and depth of Spike-specific TCRs rose after two AZD1222 doses.

This CDR3 has 12 amino acids. Trimming stripped 4 bases from V and 0 bases from J, with 7 bases between. Germline lookup yields CDR1 SQVTM and CDR2 ANQGSEA. The method was immunoSEQ multiplex PCR; TCRdb's version includes in-frame clones alone and lacks a portion of them. Here the sample spans fewer than 150,000 clones, 70% to 90% being singletons. The V gene is TRBV29-1, the J gene TRBJ2-7; D remains unclear. This sequence was found in an adult in good health. Source: peripheral blood, taken on day 0 of AZD1222 vaccination. The CDR3 DNA is TGCAGCGTTGTATCAAGCTCCTACGAGCAGTACTTC. This encodes CSVVSSSYEQYF.